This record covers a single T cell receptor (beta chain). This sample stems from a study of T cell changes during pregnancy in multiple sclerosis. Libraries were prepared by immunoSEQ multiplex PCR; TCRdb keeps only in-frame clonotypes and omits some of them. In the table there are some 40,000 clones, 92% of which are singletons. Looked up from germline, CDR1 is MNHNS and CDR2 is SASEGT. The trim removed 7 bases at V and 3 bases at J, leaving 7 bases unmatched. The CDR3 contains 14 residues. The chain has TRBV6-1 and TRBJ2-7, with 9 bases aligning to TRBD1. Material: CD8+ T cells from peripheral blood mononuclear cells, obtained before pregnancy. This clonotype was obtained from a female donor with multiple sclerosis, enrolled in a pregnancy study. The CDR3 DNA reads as TGTGCCAGCACTCAACAGGGGGCGATCTACGAGCAGTACTTC. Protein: CASTQQGAIYEQYF.